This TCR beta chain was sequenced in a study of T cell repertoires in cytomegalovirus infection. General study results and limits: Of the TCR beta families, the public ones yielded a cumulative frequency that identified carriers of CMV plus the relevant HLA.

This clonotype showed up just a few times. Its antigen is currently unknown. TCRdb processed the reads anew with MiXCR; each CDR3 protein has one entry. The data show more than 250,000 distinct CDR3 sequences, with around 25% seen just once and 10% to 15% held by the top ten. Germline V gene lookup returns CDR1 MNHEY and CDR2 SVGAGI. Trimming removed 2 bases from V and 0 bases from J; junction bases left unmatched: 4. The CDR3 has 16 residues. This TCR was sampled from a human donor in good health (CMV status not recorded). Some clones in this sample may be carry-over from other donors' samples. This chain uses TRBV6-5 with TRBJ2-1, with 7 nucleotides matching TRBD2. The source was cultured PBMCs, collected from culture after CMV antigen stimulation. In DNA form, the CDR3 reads TGTGCCAGCAGTTACCGGCGGGAGAGCTCCTACAATGAGCAGTTCTTC. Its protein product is CASSYRRESSYNEQFF.